The 20 T cell receptor beta chains listed next were all sequenced from one sample in a study of blood T cells in healthy people across ages. Sample-barcoded 5' priming and a J-beta primer mix drove a second PCR of about 7 to 11 cycles. One entry per CDR3 protein, called by TCRdb with MiXCR from the 5' RACE reads. The sample includes about 970,000 distinct CDR3 sequences, roughly 51% of them seen just once. The sequenced sample consisted of blood. Receptors were obtained from a woman aged 55-70 years in good health.

This clonotype occurred a few times. The CDR3 reads CASSLLRTGASNEQFF. The CDR3 nucleotides are TGTGCCAGCAGCCTCCTAAGGACAGGGGCGTCCAATGAGCAGTTCTTC. The V and J genes are TRBV7-8 and TRBJ2-1; TRBD1 matches 9 bases. The CDR3 is made up of 16 amino acids. CDR1 SGHVS and CDR2 FQNEAQ come from the germline V gene. V was clipped by 5 bases and J by 6 bases; unmatched bases: 11.

V gene TRBV15 combines with J gene TRBJ2-1; D may be TRBD1 or TRBD2 (5 bases each). The CDR3 length is 14 residues. Trimming cost V 9 bases and J 7 bases, with 19 bases left between them. CDR1 and CDR2 from the germline V gene are LNHNV and YYDKDF (reference sequence). The CDR3 is CATHGRQLGNEQFF. The CDR3, as DNA: TGTGCCACTCATGGGAGACAGTTGGGAAATGAGCAGTTCTTC.

This clonotype was detected a few times. The chain uses TRBV20-1 and TRBJ2-1; 12 bases align to TRBD2. Germline trimming cut 5 bases from V and 6 bases from J; bases unmatched to any gene: 5. CDR3 length: 14 amino acids. Germline CDR1 DFQATT, CDR2 SNEGSKA (reference sequence). CDR3 region: CSADSGLAGNEQFF. As DNA, the CDR3 is TGCAGTGCTGATTCGGGACTAGCGGGCAATGAGCAGTTCTTC.

The V call is TRBV29-1, the J call TRBJ2-3; no definite D call. CDR3 size: 14 residues. The germline gives CDR1 SQVTM, CDR2 ANQGSEA. V was shortened by 3 bases and J by 2 bases, with 12 bases between the two germline ends. The CDR3 region has the DNA TGCAGCGTTGATAATAAGGACCACACAGATACGCAGTATTTT. Translating gives CSVDNKDHTDTQYF.

The rearrangement links TRBV6-2 or TRBV6-3 to TRBJ2-4; tentatively, D is TRBD1 or TRBD2 (5 bases each). This CDR3 has 13 residues. CDR1 is MNHEY and CDR2 is SVGEGT in the germline V gene. V was shortened by 2 bases and J by 9 bases, with 11 bases between the two germline ends. The CDR3 bases are TGTGCCAGCAGTTACCTCCAGGGAGCCATTCAGTACTTC. It translates to CASSYLQGAIQYF.

This clonotype was counted only a few times. This chain connects TRBV29-1 to TRBJ2-1, with 7 bases that match TRBD1. CDR1 and CDR2 (germline): SQVTM, ANQGSEA. Trimming cost V 7 bases and J 1 base; bases outside gene matches: 7. The length of the CDR3 is 14 residues. This CDR3 is CSAPTGVSYNEQFF. The CDR3 DNA is TGCAGCGCCCCCACAGGGGTTTCCTACAATGAGCAGTTCTTC.

This chain joins TRBV11-1 and TRBJ1-1; 7 positions match TRBD1. Germline V gives CDR1 SGHAT, CDR2 FQDESV (reference sequence). The CDR3 has 14 residues. V gave up 5 bases and J gave up 1 base; unmatched junction bases: 4. CDR3 bases: TGTGCCAGCAGCCAGGGGGTCGCGAACACTGAAGCTTTCTTT. Protein: CASSQGVANTEAFF.

Concerning this clonotype itself: One end of the junction does not line up with germline, which may come from a read error. The chain combines TRBV20-1 with TRBJ2-5, with 10 nucleotides matching TRBD1. Germline values: CDR1 DFQATT, CDR2 SNEGSKA (reference sequence). The CDR3 totals 14 residues. The CDR3 nucleotides read TGCAGTGTTAGAGTCGGGACAGGGGTAGGGGAGCAGTACTTC. As protein: CSVRVGTGVGEQYF.

Details on this clonotype: This could be a read error, since a much larger clone is one nucleotide away. The CDR3 DNA reads as TGTGCCACCAGCAGAGATGGGGGGAGGGCCAAACGTGAGCAGTTCTTC. This sequence encodes CATSRDGGRAKREQFF. The rearrangement uses TRBV15 and TRBJ2-1, with TRBD2 matching 7 bases. Germline lookup yields CDR1 LNHNV and CDR2 YYDKDF (reference sequence). After removal of 0 bases from V and 9 bases from J, the junction contained 11 bases not matched to a gene. The CDR3 runs 16 residues.

V gene TRBV7-2 combines with J gene TRBJ2-2, with 7 bases matching TRBD2. V was pared by 5 bases and J by 5 bases, with 11 bases of the junction left unmatched. CDR1 and CDR2 (germline): SGHTA, FQGNSA. The CDR3 has 16 amino acids. This chain's CDR3 is CASSTTMAGVTGELFF. The CDR3 DNA is TGTGCCAGCAGCACAACCATGGCGGGAGTGACCGGGGAGCTGTTTTTT.

This clonotype was seen more than once but under ten times. The chain has TRBV7-2 and TRBJ2-7; TRBD2 might be the D (5 bases). Germline-derived CDR1 and CDR2 are SGHTA and FQGNSA. Deletions cut 4 bases from V and 2 bases from J, with 9 bases between. The CDR3 loop spans 13 amino acids. The CDR3 DNA follows: TGTGCCAGCAGCTGGACTCCGACCTACGAGCAGTACTTC. Translation gives CASSWTPTYEQYF.

The chain carries TRBV6-2 or TRBV6-3 and TRBJ2-1, with D perhaps matching TRBD2 (8 bases). This CDR3 region has 17 residues. Trimming removed 2 bases from V and 5 bases from J, with 19 bases in between. Germline V lookup: CDR1 MNHEY, CDR2 SVGEGT. In DNA, the CDR3 is TGTGCCAGCAGTTACCCCAGGGGGACTAGGCTAAACAATGAGCAGTTCTTC. Translation: CASSYPRGTRLNNEQFF.

Comments on this clonotype: One junction end does not reproduce the germline sequence, and a read error may be involved. J is TRBJ2-5 and V is TRBV12-3 or TRBV12-4; the D gene is possibly TRBD2 (6 bases). The CDR3 sequence is 15 residues long. The CDR3 sequence is CACSPNSAGQETQYF. CDR3 nucleotide sequence: TGTGCCTGCAGCCCCAACAGCGCGGGACAAGAGACCCAGTACTTC.

This rearrangement joins TRBV11-2 to TRBJ2-7; a weak D match, TRBD1 (5 bases). Per germline, CDR1 SGHAT and CDR2 FQNNGV. Trimming shortened V by 6 bases and J by 1 base, and 7 bases separated the two germline ends. The CDR3 is 12 amino acids. CDR3 in DNA: TGTGCCAGCAGACAGGTTTCCTACGAGCAGTACTTC. This codes for CASRQVSYEQYF.

This chain joins TRBV6-6 and TRBJ2-7, with TRBD2 identical over 13 bases. The CDR3 consists of 15 residues. Germline V gene sequence: CDR1 MNHNY, CDR2 SVGAGI (reference sequence). V was pared by 6 bases and J by 2 bases, with 4 bases of the junction left unmatched. The CDR3 spells CASRNGLAGAYEQYF. The CDR3 nucleotides read TGTGCCAGCAGAAACGGACTAGCGGGAGCCTACGAGCAGTACTTC.

This chain links TRBV6-6 with TRBJ2-7, with 10 positions matching TRBD1. Per the germline V gene, CDR1 is MNHNY and CDR2 is SVGAGI (reference sequence). This CDR3 spans 17 amino acids. After removal of 2 bases from V and 4 bases from J, the junction contained 11 bases not matched to a gene. The DNA for the CDR3 is TGTGCCAGCAGTTACAGATCGACAGGGGGCGTACCTTACGAGCAGTACTTC. It is translated as CASSYRSTGGVPYEQYF.

J is TRBJ2-2 and V is TRBV29-1, with 8 bases aligning to TRBD1. The length of the CDR3 is 12 residues. The germline V gene has CDR1 SQVTM and CDR2 ANQGSEA. CDR3 in DNA: TGCGCCGGGACAGGCGACACCGGGGAGCTGTTTTTT. Its protein is CAGTGDTGELFF.

This clonotype was seen a handful of times. The gene calls are TRBV29-1 and TRBJ2-5; 9 nucleotides align to TRBD2. After removal of 6 bases from V and 5 bases from J, the junction contained 7 bases not matched to a gene. This CDR3 region has 13 residues. Germline CDR1 reads SQVTM; CDR2 reads ANQGSEA. Here the CDR3 reads CSVLAGVSETQYF. DNA of the CDR3: TGCAGCGTCTTAGCGGGAGTGTCGGAGACCCAGTACTTC.

The chain joins TRBV20-1 to TRBJ1-4; D remains ambiguous. From germline, CDR1 is DFQATT and CDR2 SNEGSKA (reference sequence). This CDR3 spans 16 amino acids. V was pared by 1 base and J by 4 bases, with 16 bases between. The CDR3 spells CSARGPLGTHNEKLFF. In DNA, the CDR3 is TGCAGTGCTAGAGGACCGCTCGGTACCCATAATGAAAAACTGTTTTTT.

The chain carries TRBV27 and TRBJ1-2; TRBD1 aligns across 9 bases. Germline values: CDR1 MNHEY, CDR2 SMNVEV (reference sequence). J lost 4 bases, V lost 6 bases, and 6 bases had no gene match. The length of the CDR3 is 14 residues. CDR3 nucleotide sequence: TGTGCCAGCAGAAGGACAGGGGAGACCTATGGCTACACCTTC. Translation: CASRRTGETYGYTF.